This T cell receptor beta chain comes out of a study of T cell responses to AZD1222 COVID-19 vaccine. Study information: Second doses were pooled across both intervals (about 4 or about 12 weeks).

The table came from immunoSEQ multiplex PCR; TCRdb's copy has only in-frame clones and leaves some out. This sample has nearly 95,000 clones, with 90% found just once. V lost 3 bases and J lost 10, with 7 bases in between. This CDR3 contains 11 residues. The V gene is TRBV12-3 or TRBV12-4, the J gene TRBJ2-1, with D perhaps TRBD1 or TRBD2 (6 bases each). The sample here was peripheral blood, taken on day 0 of AZD1222 vaccination. The receptor's source is an adult in good health. This chain's CDR3 is CASSLGGEQFF. DNA of the CDR3: TGTGCCAGCAGTTTGGGGGGCGAGCAGTTCTTC.